These T cell receptor beta chains were read from a single sample in a study of blood T cell repertoires in COVID-19. The data were produced by immunoSEQ multiplex PCR, yet TCRdb's version contains in-frame clones alone and is incomplete. The sample carries over 400,000 clones, 70% to 90% recorded once. Material: peripheral blood. Receptors originate from a human donor in a cohort sampled during active COVID-19. Both conserved end residues are trimmed from each CDR3.

V gene	CDR3 protein
TRBV19	ASSIDPTGAGQPQH
TRBV4-3	ASSRGTGQETQY
TRBV5-4	ASSWGGGRNTEAF
TRBV11-2	ASSLGGTATNEKLF
TRBV6-5	ASSYSNRYYGYT
TRBV5-1	ASSHAGLAGTDTQY
TRBV5-1	ASSTGRGQNTEAF
TRBV3-1/TRBV3-2	ASREGSGSAWGEQF
TRBV18	ASSPLNINQETQY
TRBV9	ASSATLNTEAF
TRBV19	ASTAPGLRYNEQF
TRBV27	ASRPRGRDNSPLH
TRBV29-1	SVARNTGELF
TRBV30	AWSTPTGFLSGNTIY
TRBV30	ACTRQGWLYGYT
TRBV4-3	ASSQRVAGGEGITGELF
TRBV6-5	ASGQGVNQPQH
TRBV11-2	ASSFATGVGNTIY
TRBV24-1	ATSDASGTVNQPQH
TRBV19	ASRPDREYGYT
TRBV27	ASKDRVDQPQH
TRBV4-3	ASSRGARVNNEQY
TRBV25-1	ASKAANSGNTIY
TRBV6-1	ASSDPRDRGGQETQY
TRBV7-9	ASSLGSGPYEQY
TRBV10-3	AISPTGATEAF
TRBV30	AWSVVPGAGNTIY
TRBV7-9	ASSLGMTGEKLF
TRBV29-1	SGGGGADYGYT
TRBV2	ASSPTGSAYSNQPQH
TRBV7-9	ASSQTLDSGNTIY
TRBV7-3	ASSPRDRDTGELF
TRBV5-1	ASSLAQGPYEQY